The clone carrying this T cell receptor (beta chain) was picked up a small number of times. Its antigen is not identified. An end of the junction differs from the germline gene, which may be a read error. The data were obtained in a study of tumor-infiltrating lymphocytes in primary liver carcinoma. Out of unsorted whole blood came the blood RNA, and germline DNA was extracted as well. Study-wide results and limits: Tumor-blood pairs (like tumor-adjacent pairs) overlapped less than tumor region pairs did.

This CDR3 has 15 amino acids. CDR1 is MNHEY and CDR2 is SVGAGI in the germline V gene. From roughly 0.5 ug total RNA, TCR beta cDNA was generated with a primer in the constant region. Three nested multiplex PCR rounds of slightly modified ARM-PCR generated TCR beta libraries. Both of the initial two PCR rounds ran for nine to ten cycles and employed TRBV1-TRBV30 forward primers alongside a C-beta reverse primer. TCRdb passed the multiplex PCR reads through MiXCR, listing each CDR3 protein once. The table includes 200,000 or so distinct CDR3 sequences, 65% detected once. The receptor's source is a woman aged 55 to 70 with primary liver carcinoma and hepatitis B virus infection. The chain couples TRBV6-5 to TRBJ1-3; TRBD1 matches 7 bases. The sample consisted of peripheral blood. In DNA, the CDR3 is TGTGCCAGCAGTCCACAGGGGAACTCTGGAAACACCATATGTTTT. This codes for CASSPQGNSGNTICF.